Listed below are T cell receptor beta chains from one sample, sequenced in a study of spatial heterogeneity in lung cancer. One entry per CDR3 protein, called by TCRdb with MiXCR from the 5' RACE reads. The sample carries about 95,000 distinct CDR3 sequences, under 9% recorded once. Here the sequenced sample was PBMCs, taken at surgery. These receptors all come from a male donor with early-stage non-small cell lung cancer. Both conserved end residues are part of each CDR3. Each record gives: J gene, D gene, V gene, clone size, CDR3 protein, CDR3 DNA. The D gene is left open where the match is weak. Expanded clones are given a class, and other clones once, few, many or no size at all.

TRBJ2-1,-,TRBV24-1,few,CATSDPARAIYNEQFF,TGTGCCACCAGTGATCCGGCCCGGGCTATTTACAATGAGCAGTTCTTC
TRBJ2-2,-,TRBV7-6,many,CASSPAQGTGELFF,TGTGCCAGCAGCCCGGCCCAGGGGACCGGGGAGCTGTTTTTT
TRBJ2-5,-,TRBV4-3,many,CASSQVGQGGQTQYF,TGCGCCAGCAGCCAAGTCGGGCAGGGGGGGCAGACCCAGTACTTC
TRBJ2-3,TRBD2,TRBV20-1,-,CSARVPGGPGDTQYF,TGCAGTGCTAGAGTGCCGGGAGGGCCGGGGGATACGCAGTATTTT
TRBJ2-7,-,TRBV28,few,CASSTTTYEQYF,TGTGCCAGCAGCACTACCACCTACGAGCAGTACTTC
TRBJ2-1,TRBD2,TRBV6-5,-,CASSLAGRNNEQFF,TGTGCCAGCAGTTTAGCGGGGAGAAATAATGAGCAGTTCTTC
TRBJ2-3,-,TRBV5-1,few,CASSWRGDSTDTQYF,TGCGCCAGCAGCTGGCGGGGCGACAGCACAGATACGCAGTATTTT
TRBJ1-3,TRBD1,TRBV3-1,many,CATTGVGNTIYF,TGTGCCACCACAGGGGTTGGAAACACCATATATTTT
TRBJ2-2,-,TRBV11-2,few,CASSLDLQKRELFF,TGTGCCAGCAGCTTAGATCTCCAGAAAAGGGAGCTGTTTTTT
TRBJ2-3,-,TRBV15,-,CATSRPAEGQGDTQYF,TGTGCCACCAGCCGCCCAGCGGAGGGGCAGGGAGATACGCAGTATTTT
TRBJ2-1,-,TRBV7-9,many,CASRGSRDNEQFF,TGTGCCAGCAGGGGCAGTAGGGACAATGAGCAGTTCTTC
TRBJ2-5,TRBD1,TRBV23-1,-,CASISRQGPKGETQYF,TGCGCCAGCATCAGCAGACAGGGGCCAAAAGGAGAGACCCAGTACTTC
TRBJ2-3,TRBD1,TRBV7-9,-,CASRPRTGAGSDTQYF,TGTGCCAGCAGACCGAGGACAGGGGCTGGCTCAGATACGCAGTATTTT
TRBJ2-3,TRBD1,TRBV7-2,many,CASSPWDRGQVDTQYF,TGTGCCAGCAGCCCCTGGGACAGGGGGCAAGTAGATACGCAGTATTTT
TRBJ2-5,-,TRBV28,-,CASTRSQETQYF,TGTGCCAGTACTAGAAGCCAAGAGACCCAGTACTTC
TRBJ2-5,TRBD2,TRBV12-5,-,CASGAGTSVQETQYF,TGTGCTAGTGGAGCCGGGACTAGCGTTCAAGAGACCCAGTACTTC
TRBJ2-7,-,TRBV29-1,-,CSVCSSYEQYF,TGCAGCGTTTGCAGCTCCTACGAGCAGTACTTC
TRBJ1-1,TRBD1,TRBV15,many,CATSMNRGGTEAFF,TGTGCCACCAGCATGAACAGGGGAGGCACTGAAGCTTTCTTT
TRBJ2-3,-,TRBV6-5,few,CASSTTSTDTQYF,TGTGCCAGCAGCACGACTAGCACAGATACGCAGTATTTT
TRBJ2-5,-,TRBV7-2,many,CASSFWPGETQYF,TGTGCCAGCAGCTTTTGGCCGGGAGAGACCCAGTACTTC
TRBJ2-5,TRBD2,TRBV7-3,many,CASSRGGAGETQYF,TGTGCCAGCAGCCGCGGGGGGGCCGGCGAGACCCAGTACTTC
TRBJ2-4,-,TRBV2,-,CVSSEGGNRRIQYF,TGTGTCAGCAGTGAAGGCGGGAACCGGAGGATTCAGTACTTC
TRBJ2-5,TRBD2,TRBV28,many,CASSGTIQETQYF,TGTGCCAGCAGTGGGACTATCCAAGAGACCCAGTACTTC
TRBJ2-1,TRBD2,TRBV6-6,-,CASSAPGLGDEQFF,TGTGCCAGCAGTGCTCCGGGACTAGGGGATGAGCAGTTCTTC
TRBJ2-3,-,TRBV10-1,many,CASSERTPSSTDTQYF,TGCGCCAGCAGTGAGAGGACACCTTCAAGCACAGATACGCAGTATTTT
TRBJ2-5,-,TRBV5-1,many,CASSPDSQETQYF,TGCGCCAGCAGCCCGGACTCACAAGAGACCCAGTACTTC
TRBJ2-7,TRBD1,TRBV29-1,many,CSVDGQGDYEQYF,TGCAGCGTTGATGGACAGGGGGACTACGAGCAGTACTTC
TRBJ2-3,-,TRBV24-1,few,CATSDVKGETDTQYF,TGTGCCACCAGTGATGTAAAGGGGGAGACAGATACGCAGTATTTT
TRBJ2-5,-,TRBV7-9,few,CASSGGLIQYF,TGTGCCAGCAGCGGCGGACTGATCCAGTACTTC
TRBJ1-4,-,TRBV6-7,-,CASSYSKEGEKLFF,TGTGCCAGCAGTTACTCGAAGGAAGGTGAAAAACTGTTTTTT
TRBJ2-3,-,TRBV29-1,-,CSVATGPLTDTQYF,TGCAGCGTAGCCACAGGGCCCCTCACAGATACGCAGTATTTT
TRBJ1-6,TRBD1,TRBV2,-,CASSAAQGVYNSPLHF,TGTGCCAGCAGCGCGGCCCAGGGGGTCTATAATTCACCCCTCCACTTT
TRBJ2-7,-,TRBV20-1,few,CSASLQRGEQYF,TGCAGTGCTAGTTTACAAAGAGGGGAGCAGTACTTC